Described below is a single T cell receptor (beta chain) sequence and its context. Other DNA sequences within the sample encode an identical CDR3. These data are taken from a study of blood T cell repertoires in COVID-19. Study-level background: Sources were T cells, B-cell-depleted T cells, or PBMCs; the material itself was cDNA or gDNA.

This CDR3 is built from 15 residues. V shed 3 bases, J shed 4 bases, and the junction held 3 bases outside the gene matches. Per germline, CDR1 SEHNR and CDR2 FQNEAQ (reference sequence). Profiling relied on immunoSEQ multiplex PCR, and the TCRdb table lists in-frame clones only, not all of them. The sample carries about 87,000 clones, over 70% recorded once. Sequencing was carried out using peripheral blood. This chain links TRBV7-9 with TRBJ1-5; TRBD1 agrees at 10 bases. The source of this sequence is a woman in her 50s with acute or convalescent COVID-19. The CDR3 DNA is TGTGCCAGCAGCTTGACAGGGGGCCCTAATCAGCCCCAGCATTTT. It is translated as CASSLTGGPNQPQHF.